This is a list of T cell receptor beta chains from one sample in a study of cytomegalovirus exposure and HLA in healthy donors. Libraries were prepared by immunoSEQ multiplex PCR; TCRdb keeps only in-frame clonotypes and omits some of them. The sample contains about 360,000 clones, roughly 89% of which appear only once. Specimen: PBMCs. These receptors were collected from a woman between 18 and 29 years old in good health and CMV-seronegative. The conserved cysteine and the conserved F or W are not part of the CDR3 here. Fields, in order: V gene, CDR3 length, J gene, CDR3 protein.

>TRBV25-1|15|TRBJ1-4
ASSGELTGTTNEKLF
>TRBV14|13|TRBJ2-7
ASSPEAGGLYEQY
>TRBV30|11|TRBJ2-7
AWSVGRAYEQY
>TRBV9|15|TRBJ2-2
ASSSTRDSTNTGELF
>TRBV28|11|TRBJ2-5
ASSSAGVETQY
>TRBV5-6|12|TRBJ1-2
ASSVDGRDYGYT
>TRBV2|14|TRBJ1-1
ASVGGDRGFNTEAF
>TRBV19|13|TRBJ1-5
ASSISGTGAQPQH
>TRBV20-1|9|TRBJ1-1
SAPWTGEAF
>TRBV4-1|15|TRBJ2-1
ASSQASGGSLYNEQF
>TRBV6-1|10|TRBJ1-4
ASRLRNEKLF
>TRBV9|10|TRBJ2-1
ASSVTGGEQF
>TRBV4-1|14|TRBJ1-4
ASSHPPGGMGEKLF
>TRBV28|12|TRBJ1-2
ASSLRKGAYGYT
>TRBV28|15|TRBJ2-3
ASSLRGIYSSTDTQY
>TRBV28|12|TRBJ2-4
ASSTDSPKNIQY
>TRBV13|10|TRBJ2-3
ASSPGTDTQY
>TRBV15|13|TRBJ2-2
ATSRLAGATGELF
>TRBV28|14|TRBJ2-2
ASSLLETGNTGELF
>TRBV30|15|TRBJ2-6
AWRRGRAGPGANVLT
>TRBV7-6|11|TRBJ2-7
ASSLARGIEQY
>TRBV27|14|TRBJ2-1
ASSALIGTSHNEQF
>TRBV5-8|9|TRBJ1-4
ASSTRGKLF
>TRBV7-3|13|TRBJ1-4
ASSPGRGTNEKLF
>TRBV2|12|TRBJ2-7
ANIVPKGAYEQY
>TRBV18|12|TRBJ2-2
ASSMDTNTGELF
>TRBV7-9|12|TRBJ1-1
ASWGGETNTEAF
>TRBV7-2|14|TRBJ2-7
ASSSFLSGIMYEQY
>TRBV11-2|17|TRBJ1-3
ASSPGTGGIRLSGNTIY
>TRBV2|14|TRBJ2-7
ASSEGERGEYYEQY
>TRBV5-4|11|TRBJ1-2
ASSLYSKYGYT
>TRBV2|13|TRBJ1-5
ASSMDRGTYQPQH
>TRBV7-6|13|TRBJ2-7
ASSINRDFSYEQY
>TRBV5-4|12|TRBJ2-2
ASSLMDSTGELF
>TRBV27|13|TRBJ2-7
ATSVWPSQPYEQY
>TRBV5-4|9|TRBJ2-7
ASSSAYEQY
>TRBV29-1|11|TRBJ2-1
SASDRGDNEQF
>TRBV28|18|TRBJ1-4
ASSPRKIRTNQPLNEKLF
>TRBV7-8|14|TRBJ2-2
ASSLTGGRDTGELF
>TRBV6-6|12|TRBJ2-3
ASSYFRGTDTQY
>TRBV28|12|TRBJ2-7
ASRQTRLAVEQY
>TRBV27|12|TRBJ1-5
ASSLFRDNQPQH
>TRBV28|15|TRBJ2-5
ASSSLTSGAIQETQY
>TRBV5-4|12|TRBJ2-7
ASSFGSGPYEQY
>TRBV4-2|13|TRBJ2-2
ASSPLAANTGELF
>TRBV27|11|TRBJ1-2
ASSWDRGNGYT
>TRBV30|13|TRBJ2-7
AWGWDRGRIYEQY
>TRBV28|15|TRBJ2-3
ASSLPPYRDRTDTQY
>TRBV4-1|10|TRBJ2-5
ASSQDGVTQY
>TRBV5-3|16|TRBJ2-2
ARSRSRLQGLGTGELF
>TRBV7-9|11|TRBJ2-5
ASSPSGGETQY
>TRBV6-5|12|TRBJ1-1
ASSYSGANTEAF
>TRBV5-1|11|TRBJ1-6
ASTDRKNSPLH